This T cell receptor beta chain derives from a study of T-cell reconstitution after alpha-beta-depleted transplantation in children. Study conclusions and caveats: When one year had passed after transplant, most T-cell counts and diversity came from newly produced T cells.

A library of TCRbeta sequences, prepared with unique molecular identifiers, was generated. Each CDR3 protein gets one entry after TCRdb re-called the PCR reads with MiXCR. Counted here are about 580,000 distinct CDR3 sequences, roughly a quarter occurring once; the ten biggest clones make up 36%. Trimming took 10 bases from V and 8 from J; bases not matched to a gene: 13. The CDR3 length is 14 residues. As concerns this clonotype: The antigen is undetermined.

This material consisted of PBMCs, taken before TCRalphabeta/CD19-depleted stem cell transplant. The receptor was isolated from a boy younger than two with Wiskott-Aldrich syndrome, due to receive a stem cell transplant. The V and J genes are TRBV12-3 or TRBV12-4 and TRBJ2-3; 9 nucleotides align to TRBD1. The CDR3 reads CATDARTGASTQYF. The CDR3 DNA sequence: TGTGCCACCGACGCAAGGACAGGGGCTAGTACGCAGTATTTT.